Reported below is one TCR beta chain. There is no known antigen for this receptor. Base-call qualities are not available, and no considerably larger clone is one nucleotide away. These data originate in a study of blood T cell repertoires in COVID-19 (dated by TCRdb to 2018 to 2020). With respect to the entire study: The collaborator samples originated in the United States, Italy and Spain and spanned the acute and convalescent phases of COVID-19. Samples came from the ongoing ImmuneRACE study (first 160 participants) plus 1,254 subjects from 6 global collaborators. The dataset comprised deeply sampled blood TCRbeta repertoires from subjects exposed to, actively infected with, or recovered from COVID-19. The prospective study material was composed of cDNA or gDNA derived from T cells, B-cell-depleted T cells, or PBMCs. A de-identified subject ID, COVID-19 status, age in years and sex were almost always included in the sample metadata. The repertoires were released in a freely available public database intended as a resource for research on the immune response to SARS-CoV-2. HLA class I and class II types, where available, came from metadata supplied by the sample provider rather than from assay-based typing.

Beyond this particular receptor, the publication reports: The amount of clinical and demographic metadata varied by source and participant and was provided uncurated.

The immunoSEQ Assay, a bias-controlled multiplex PCR, was used to amplify TCRbeta CDR3 regions from genomic DNA. In the source study's methods: Within the assay, amplification of reference gene primers was used to estimate how many nucleated cells each sample contained. To quantify the absolute abundance of each unique TCRbeta CDR3 rearrangement, sequence reads were collapsed and filtered. Productive Simpson clonality was computed per sample as the square root of Simpson's diversity index over productive rearrangements. Drawn from immuneACCESS, this table holds only the in-frame rearrangements with V and J called that TCRdb kept. Clones are partly lost; checked studies trace under half to an unresolved V gene and leave the rest unexplained. Clone size and the V and J calls come from that table; the DNA yielded D and trimming. This sample comprises 65,000 to 90,000 clones, approximately 86% of them detected only once. The ten largest clonotypes hold about 6.5% of the sample.

In Seattle, one collaborating source enrolled patients while the infection was active and tracked those patients longitudinally over the course of disease. Whole blood was collected in K2EDTA tubes by collaborating institutions according to the institutions' own protocols. For TCRbeta analysis, collaborator samples were shipped as frozen whole blood, as isolated PBMCs, or as DNA extracted from either sample type. The TCR sequence derives from an elderly man with COVID-19, enrolled during active disease. The sample was peripheral blood.

The CDR3 has the sequence CASSIIGGGTKNIQYF. The sequenced DNA: TGTGCCAGTAGTATTATAGGTGGGGGGACCAAAAACATTCAGTACTTC. The sequence links TRBV19 to TRBJ2-4; tentative D gene TRBD2, with 6 bases matching. The germline V gene (reference sequence) supplies CDR1 LNHDA and CDR2 SQIVND. Trimming at the junction amounts to 3 bases on V and 2 bases on J, and the germline ends lie 14 bases apart. The CDR3 goes from the cysteine to the phenylalanine over 16 residues. Kept here is only the CDR3 DNA, which spans 48 bases and is read in frame from base 1. The CDR3, completed at both ends by the reference TRBV19 and TRBJ2-4 genes, gives the full variable domain DGGITQSPKYLFRKEGQNVTLSCEQNLNHDAMYWYRQDPGQGLRLIYYSQIVNDFQKGDIAEGYSVSREKKESFPLTVTSAQKNPTAFYLCASSIIGGGTKNIQYFGAGTRLSVL.